The source of this TCR beta chain is a study of T cell changes during pregnancy in multiple sclerosis. The V end was cut by 3 bases, the J end by 2 bases, with 11 bases between. CDR1 is LNHDA and CDR2 is SQIVND in the germline V gene (reference sequence). CDR3 length equals 14 residues. The method was immunoSEQ multiplex PCR; TCRdb's version includes in-frame clones alone and lacks a portion of them. In the table there are around 73,000 clones, roughly 92% of which are singletons. The chain carries TRBV19 and TRBJ2-7, with TRBD1 as a possible D gene (6 bases). Specimen: peripheral blood, collected in the third trimester of pregnancy. The TCR comes from a female donor in good health, enrolled as a control in a pregnancy study. CDR3: CASSIGRGAYEQYF. CDR3 nucleotides: TGTGCCAGTAGTATTGGCAGGGGCGCCTACGAGCAGTACTTC.